The source of this T cell receptor (beta chain) is a study of post-analysis software for immune sequencing data. On the study more broadly: Patients had relapsing-remitting, secondary progressive or progressive-relapsing multiple sclerosis; some lacked subtype.

This CDR3 is built from 15 residues. V was pared by 6 bases and J by 6 bases, with 21 bases between. Germline loops: CDR1 MNHNS, CDR2 SASEGT. A single count supports this clonotype. Its antigen is not known. Regarding the study as a whole: When compared against controls, multiple sclerosis patients showed significantly lower normalized Chao1 diversity. Among 4 or 5 TRBV segments more frequent in patients than controls were TRBV5-6, TRBV5-1 and TRBV20-1.

cDNA libraries of TCR beta carried unique molecular identifiers. Input of roughly 1 to 11 million T cells yielded 500,000 to 650,000 cDNA molecules. TCRdb re-derived calls from the PCR reads in MiXCR, one entry per CDR3 protein. In the table there are some 800,000 distinct CDR3 sequences, about 43% of which are singletons. This clonotype was obtained from a girl under 18 with multiple sclerosis. V is TRBV6-1 and J is TRBJ2-7; D might be TRBD1 or TRBD2, each matching 5 bases. Material for sequencing was blood. The CDR3 DNA is TGTGCCAGCAGCGAGGGGACCCTCCCCAGCCGCGAGCAGTACTTC. It specifies CASSEGTLPSREQYF.